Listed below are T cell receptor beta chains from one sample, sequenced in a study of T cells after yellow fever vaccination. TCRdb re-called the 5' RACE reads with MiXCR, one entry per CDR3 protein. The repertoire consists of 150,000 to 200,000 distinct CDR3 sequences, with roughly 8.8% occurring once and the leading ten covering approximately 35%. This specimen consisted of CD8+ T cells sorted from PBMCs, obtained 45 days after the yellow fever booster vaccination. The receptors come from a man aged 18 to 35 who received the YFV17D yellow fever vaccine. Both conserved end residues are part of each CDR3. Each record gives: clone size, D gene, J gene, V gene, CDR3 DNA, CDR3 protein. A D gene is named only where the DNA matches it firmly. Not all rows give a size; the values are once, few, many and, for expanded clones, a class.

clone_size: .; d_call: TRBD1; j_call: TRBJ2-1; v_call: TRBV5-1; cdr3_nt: TGCGCCAGCGGACAGGGCTCCTACAATGAGCAGTTCTTC; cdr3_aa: CASGQGSYNEQFF
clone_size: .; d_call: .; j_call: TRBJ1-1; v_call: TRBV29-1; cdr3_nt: TGCAGCGTAGCAGGGTTTAACACTGAAGCTTTCTTT; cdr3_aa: CSVAGFNTEAFF
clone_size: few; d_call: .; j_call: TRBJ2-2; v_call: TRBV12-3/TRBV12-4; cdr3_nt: TGTGCCAGCAGTTTATCCCTGAACACCGGGGAGCTGTTTTTT; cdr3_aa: CASSLSLNTGELFF
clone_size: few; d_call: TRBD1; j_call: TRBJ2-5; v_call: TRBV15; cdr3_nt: TGTGCCACCAGCAGGAAAATCGGACAGGGGCAAGAGACCCAGTACTTC; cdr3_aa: CATSRKIGQGQETQYF
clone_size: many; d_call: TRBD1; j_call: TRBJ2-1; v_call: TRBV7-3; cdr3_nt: TGTGCCAGCAGCTTAGGTCAGGGGGACAATGAGCAGTTCTTC; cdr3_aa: CASSLGQGDNEQFF
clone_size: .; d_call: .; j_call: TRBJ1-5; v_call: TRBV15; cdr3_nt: TGTGCCACCAGCGGAAGAAAAGGGAGCAATCAGCCCCAGCATTTT; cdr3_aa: CATSGRKGSNQPQHF
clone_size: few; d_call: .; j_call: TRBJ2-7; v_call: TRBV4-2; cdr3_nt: TGTGCCAGCAGCCAAGACCCCGGGACGGTTGGATCCGAGCAGTACTTC; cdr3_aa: CASSQDPGTVGSEQYF
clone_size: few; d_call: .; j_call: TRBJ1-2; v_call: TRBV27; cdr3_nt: TGTGCCAGCAGTCCCGGGGACGGTGGCTACACCTTC; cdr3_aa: CASSPGDGGYTF
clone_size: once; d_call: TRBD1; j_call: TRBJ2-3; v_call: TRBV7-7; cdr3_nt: TGTGCTAGCAGCTCCTGGACAGGGGTTGATACGCAGTATTTT; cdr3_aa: CASSSWTGVDTQYF
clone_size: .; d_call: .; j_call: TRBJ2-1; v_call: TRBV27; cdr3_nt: TGTGCCAGCAGTTTATCGACCCGGTACAATGAGCAGTTCTTC; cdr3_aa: CASSLSTRYNEQFF
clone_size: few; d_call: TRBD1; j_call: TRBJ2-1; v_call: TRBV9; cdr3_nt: TGTGCCAGCAGCGTAGACGGGACAGGGGGCGTGAATGAGCAGTTCTTC; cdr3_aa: CASSVDGTGGVNEQFF
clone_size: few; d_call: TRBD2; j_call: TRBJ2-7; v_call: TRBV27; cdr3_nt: TGTGCCAGCAGTTTATTGGGACTAGCGGGCTACGAGCAGTACTTC; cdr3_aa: CASSLLGLAGYEQYF
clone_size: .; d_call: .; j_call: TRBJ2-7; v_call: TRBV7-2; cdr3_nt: TGTGCCAGCAGCTTAGGAATGGAGCGGGTAGACTTC; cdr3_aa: CASSLGMERVDF
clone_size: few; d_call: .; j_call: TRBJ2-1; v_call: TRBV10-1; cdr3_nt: TGCGCCAGCAATATTCCGGGACCCCGGCAGTTCTTC; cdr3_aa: CASNIPGPRQFF
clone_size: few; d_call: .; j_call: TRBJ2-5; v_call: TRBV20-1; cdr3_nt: TGCAGTGCTAGGGGGGACACCTTTCAAGAGACCCAGTACTTC; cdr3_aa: CSARGDTFQETQYF
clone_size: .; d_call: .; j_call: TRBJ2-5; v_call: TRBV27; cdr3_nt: TGTGCCAGACTACTAGCCCAGGCAAAAATGGAAGAGACCCAGTACTTC; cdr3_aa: CARLLAQAKMEETQYF
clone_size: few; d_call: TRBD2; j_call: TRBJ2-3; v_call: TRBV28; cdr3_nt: TGTGCCAGCAAACAGCGGGGGGGCACAGATACGCAGTATTTT; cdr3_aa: CASKQRGGTDTQYF
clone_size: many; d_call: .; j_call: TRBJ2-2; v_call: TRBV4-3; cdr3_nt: TGCGCCAGCAGCCAAGATGGGGTGGGGGAGCTGTTTTTT; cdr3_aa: CASSQDGVGELFF
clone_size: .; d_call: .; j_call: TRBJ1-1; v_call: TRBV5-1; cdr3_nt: TGCGCCAGCAGCTTGTACACCCCGAACACTGAAGCTTTCTTT; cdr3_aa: CASSLYTPNTEAFF
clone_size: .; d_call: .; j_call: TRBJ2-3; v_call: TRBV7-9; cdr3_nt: TGTGCCAGCAGCCTCGGGACCGGACCACTTACGCAGTATTTT; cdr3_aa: CASSLGTGPLTQYF
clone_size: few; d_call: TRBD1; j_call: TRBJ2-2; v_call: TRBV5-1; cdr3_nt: TGCGCCAGCAGGCCCGACAGGGATAACACCGGGGAGCTGTTTTTT; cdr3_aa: CASRPDRDNTGELFF
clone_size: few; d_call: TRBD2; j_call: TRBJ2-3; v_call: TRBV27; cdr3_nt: TGTGCCAGCAGTTTAGTTCTATTAGCGGGGGGCACAGATACGCAGTATTTT; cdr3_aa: CASSLVLLAGGTDTQYF
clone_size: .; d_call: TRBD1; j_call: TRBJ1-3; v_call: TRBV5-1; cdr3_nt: TGCGCCAGCCGACAACGGACAGGGCCTGGAAACACCATATATTTT; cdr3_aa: CASRQRTGPGNTIYF
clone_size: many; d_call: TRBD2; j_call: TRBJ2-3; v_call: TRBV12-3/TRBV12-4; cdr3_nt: TGTGCCAGCAGTCAAAGCGGGGGGGCCGGGGATACGCAGTATTTT; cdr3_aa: CASSQSGGAGDTQYF
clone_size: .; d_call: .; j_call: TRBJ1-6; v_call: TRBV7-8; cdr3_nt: TGTGCCAGCAGCCTACACCAATGGGGTTCACCCCTCCACTTT; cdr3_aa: CASSLHQWGSPLHF
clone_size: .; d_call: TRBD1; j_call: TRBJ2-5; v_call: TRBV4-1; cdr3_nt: TGCGCCAGCAGCCAACACAGGGGACAACAAGAGACCCAGTACTTC; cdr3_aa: CASSQHRGQQETQYF
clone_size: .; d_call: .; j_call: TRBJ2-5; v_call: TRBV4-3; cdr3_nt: TGCGCCAGCAGCCAAGACCCCAGAGAGACCCAGTACTTC; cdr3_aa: CASSQDPRETQYF
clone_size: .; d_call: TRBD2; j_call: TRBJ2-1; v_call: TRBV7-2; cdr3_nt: TGTGCCAGCAGCTTCTTTAGCGGGGCAGACTCCTACAATGAGCAGTTCTTC; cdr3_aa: CASSFFSGADSYNEQFF
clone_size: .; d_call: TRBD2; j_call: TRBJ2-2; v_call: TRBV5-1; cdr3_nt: TGCGCCAGCAGCTTCGGATCTAGCGGGGGGGCCACCGGGGAGCTGTTTTTT; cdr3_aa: CASSFGSSGGATGELFF
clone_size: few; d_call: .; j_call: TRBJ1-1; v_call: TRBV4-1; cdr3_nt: TGCGCCAGCAGCCAGGATACTTTTACAGGTGGGGCTTTCTTT; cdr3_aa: CASSQDTFTGGAFF
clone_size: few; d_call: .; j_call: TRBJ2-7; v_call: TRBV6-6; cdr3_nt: TGTGCCAGCAGTTACATAAGCGGAACCTACGAGCAGTACTTC; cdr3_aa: CASSYISGTYEQYF
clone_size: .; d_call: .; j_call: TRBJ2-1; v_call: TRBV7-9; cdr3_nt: TGTGCCAGCAGCACCAACTCCGGGGGCGGCTATCATGAGCAGTTCTTC; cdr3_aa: CASSTNSGGGYHEQFF
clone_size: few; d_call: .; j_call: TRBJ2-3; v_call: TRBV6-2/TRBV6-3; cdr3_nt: TGTGCCAGCAATTATCGTGGGTCCGATAGCGGAGATACGCAGTATTTT; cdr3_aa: CASNYRGSDSGDTQYF
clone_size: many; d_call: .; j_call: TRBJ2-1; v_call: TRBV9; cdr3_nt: TGTGCCAGCAGCGTAGTGGGGGGTCCCAGCTCCTACAATGAGCAGTTCTTC; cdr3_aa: CASSVVGGPSSYNEQFF
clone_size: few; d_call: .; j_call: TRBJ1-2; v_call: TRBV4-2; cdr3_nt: TGTGCCAGCAGCCAAGTCGCCCTTGCAGGGGCCGAGTTTAACTATGGCTACACCTTC; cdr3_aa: CASSQVALAGAEFNYGYTF